This T cell receptor (beta chain) was captured in a study of blood T cell repertoires in COVID-19. Overall study: From the United States, Italy and Spain came samples of acute and convalescent COVID-19. Sample material is recorded as cDNA or gDNA derived from T cells, B-cell-depleted T cells, or PBMCs.

V shed 7 bases, J shed 5 bases, and the junction held 7 bases outside the gene matches. The CDR3 sequence is 14 residues long. The germline CDR1 and CDR2 sequences are MNHEY and SVGAGI. Sequencing used immunoSEQ multiplex PCR; TCRdb keeps in-frame clones, though not all of them. The sample has roughly 42,000 clones, around 83% seen once. Material for sequencing was peripheral blood. The chain employs TRBV6-5 and TRBJ2-1; 8 bases match TRBD1. This clonotype was sampled from a woman in her seventies in a cohort sampled during active COVID-19. CDR3 protein: CASTSIQGDNEQFF. The CDR3 DNA reads as TGTGCCAGCACCTCAATACAGGGGGACAATGAGCAGTTCTTC.